This T cell receptor beta chain emerged from a study of cytomegalovirus exposure and HLA in healthy donors. The wider study: The same platform was used for the 90 to 150 validation repertoires and the roughly 640 first-cohort repertoires, a later analysis reported.

Sequenced by immunoSEQ multiplex PCR; TCRdb stores in-frame clones only, minus some. The table has fewer than 150,000 clones, roughly 83% seen once; the top ten hold under 5%. V dropped 4 bases and J dropped 9; count of bases not matched to a gene: 4. Germline V lookup: CDR1 MGHDK, CDR2 SYGVNS. The CDR3 has 13 residues. Findings of the study overall: Researchers counted 164 TCR beta chains as cytomegalovirus-associated. The dataset shows that most TCR sequences were rare, while some public TCRs occurred in many donors.

Details on this clone: Its antigen is still unknown.

The chain carries TRBV25-1 and TRBJ2-1; 9 positions agree with TRBD1. Sequencing used PBMCs. The clonotype was recovered from a man in his late teens or twenties in good health and CMV-seronegative. The CDR3 reads CASSAGTGTEQFF. CDR3 nucleotide sequence: TGTGCCAGCAGTGCCGGGACAGGGACTGAGCAGTTCTTC.